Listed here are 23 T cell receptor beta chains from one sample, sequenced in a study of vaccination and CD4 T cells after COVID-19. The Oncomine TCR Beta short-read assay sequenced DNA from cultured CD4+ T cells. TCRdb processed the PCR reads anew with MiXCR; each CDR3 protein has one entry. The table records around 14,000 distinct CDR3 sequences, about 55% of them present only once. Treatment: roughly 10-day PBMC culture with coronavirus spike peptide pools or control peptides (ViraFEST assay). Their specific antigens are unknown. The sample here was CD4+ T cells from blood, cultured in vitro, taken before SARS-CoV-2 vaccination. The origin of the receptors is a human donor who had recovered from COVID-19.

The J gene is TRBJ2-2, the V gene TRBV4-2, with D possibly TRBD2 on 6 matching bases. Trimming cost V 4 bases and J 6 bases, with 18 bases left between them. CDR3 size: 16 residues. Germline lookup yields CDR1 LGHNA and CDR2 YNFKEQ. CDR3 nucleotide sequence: TGTGCCAGCAGCCGACGACTAGTCCAGACGGCCGGGGAGCTGTTTTTT. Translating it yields CASSRRLVQTAGELFF.

Written as DNA, the CDR3 is TGTGCCAGCAGCTTACGACGGGGGAGACTAGTTGATGAGCAGTTCTTC. It specifies CASSLRRGRLVDEQFF. The V gene is TRBV11-1, the J gene TRBJ2-1; perhaps TRBD2 as D (6 bases). Germline CDR1 and CDR2: SGHAT and FQDESV (reference sequence). The ends were cut back, 2 bases at V and 8 bases at J, with 19 bases in the middle. This CDR3 region has 16 residues.

This CDR3 reads CASSLTGSSTDTQYF. The CDR3 region has the DNA TGTGCCAGCAGCCTTACCGGGTCAAGCACAGATACGCAGTATTTT. The chain carries TRBV7-2 and TRBJ2-3; D is unclear. This CDR3 is built from 15 residues. V lost 5 bases and J lost 0, with 12 bases in between. The germline V gene has CDR1 SGHTA and CDR2 FQGNSA.

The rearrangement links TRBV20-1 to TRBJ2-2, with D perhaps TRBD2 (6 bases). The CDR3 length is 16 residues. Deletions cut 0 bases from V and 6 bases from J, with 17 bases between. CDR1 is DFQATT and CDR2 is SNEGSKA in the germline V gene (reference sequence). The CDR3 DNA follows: TGCAGTGCTAGAGATCGTAGACTAGACCTTTCCGGGGAGCTGTTTTTT. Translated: CSARDRRLDLSGELFF.

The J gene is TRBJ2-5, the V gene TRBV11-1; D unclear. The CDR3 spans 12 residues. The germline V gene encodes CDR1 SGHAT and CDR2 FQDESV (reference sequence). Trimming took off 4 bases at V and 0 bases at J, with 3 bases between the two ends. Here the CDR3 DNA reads TGTGCCAGCAGCTCAAACCAAGAGACCCAGTACTTC. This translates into CASSSNQETQYF. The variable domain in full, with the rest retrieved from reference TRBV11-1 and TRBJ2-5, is EAEVAQSPRYKITEKSQAVAFWCDPISGHATLYWYRQILGQGPELLVQFQDESVVDDSQLPKDRFSAERLKGVDSTLKIQPAELGDSAMYLCASSSNQETQYFGPGTRLLVL.

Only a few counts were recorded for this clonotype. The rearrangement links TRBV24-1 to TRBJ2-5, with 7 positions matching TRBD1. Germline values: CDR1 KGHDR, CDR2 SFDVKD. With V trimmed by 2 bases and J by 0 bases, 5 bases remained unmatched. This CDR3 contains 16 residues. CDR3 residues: CATSDWGTANQETQYF. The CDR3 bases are TGTGCCACCAGTGATTGGGGGACAGCTAACCAAGAGACCCAGTACTTC.

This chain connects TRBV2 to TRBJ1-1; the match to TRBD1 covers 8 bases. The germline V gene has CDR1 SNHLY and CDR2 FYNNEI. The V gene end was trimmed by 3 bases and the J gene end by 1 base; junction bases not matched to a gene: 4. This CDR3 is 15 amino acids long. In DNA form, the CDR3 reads TGTGCCAGCAGTGATTGGGGGACAGGGAACACTGAAGCTTTCTTT. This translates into CASSDWGTGNTEAFF.

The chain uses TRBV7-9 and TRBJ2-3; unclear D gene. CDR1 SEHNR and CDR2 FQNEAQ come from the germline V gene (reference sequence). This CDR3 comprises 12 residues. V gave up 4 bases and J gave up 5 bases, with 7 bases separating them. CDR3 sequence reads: CASSYSGDTQYF. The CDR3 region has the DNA TGTGCCAGCAGCTATTCCGGAGATACGCAGTATTTT.

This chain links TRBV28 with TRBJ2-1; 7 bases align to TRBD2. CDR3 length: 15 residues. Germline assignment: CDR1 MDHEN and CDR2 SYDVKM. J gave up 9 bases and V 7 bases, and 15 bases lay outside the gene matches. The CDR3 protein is CASINRGGRSGEQFF. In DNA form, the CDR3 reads TGTGCCAGCATCAACCGGGGCGGGAGATCGGGTGAGCAGTTCTTC.

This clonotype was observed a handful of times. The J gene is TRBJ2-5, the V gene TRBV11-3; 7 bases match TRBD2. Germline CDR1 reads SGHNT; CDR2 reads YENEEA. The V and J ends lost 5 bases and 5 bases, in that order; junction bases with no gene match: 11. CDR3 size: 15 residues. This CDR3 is CASSEGSGLRETQYF. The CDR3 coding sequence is TGTGCCAGCAGCGAAGGTAGCGGGCTTCGGGAGACCCAGTACTTC.

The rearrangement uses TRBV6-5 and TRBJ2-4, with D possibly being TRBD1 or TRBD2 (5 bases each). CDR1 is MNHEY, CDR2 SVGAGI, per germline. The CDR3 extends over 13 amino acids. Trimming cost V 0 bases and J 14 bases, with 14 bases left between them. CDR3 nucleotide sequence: TGTGCCAGCAGTTACTCAGGGGAGTCCGCCAAGTACTTC. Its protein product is CASSYSGESAKYF.

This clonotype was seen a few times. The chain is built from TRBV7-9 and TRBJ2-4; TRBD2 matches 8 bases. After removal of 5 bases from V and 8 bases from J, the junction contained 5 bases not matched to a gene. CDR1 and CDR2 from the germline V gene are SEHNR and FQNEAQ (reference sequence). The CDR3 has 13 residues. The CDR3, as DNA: TGTGCCAGCAGCCCCCTCGGGGGGGACATTCAGTACTTC. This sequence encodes CASSPLGGDIQYF.

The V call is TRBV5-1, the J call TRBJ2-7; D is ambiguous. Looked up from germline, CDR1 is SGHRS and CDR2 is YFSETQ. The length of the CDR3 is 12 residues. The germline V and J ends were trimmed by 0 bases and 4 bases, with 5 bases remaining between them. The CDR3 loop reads CASSLARYEQYF. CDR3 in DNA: TGCGCCAGCAGCTTGGCCCGATACGAGCAGTACTTC.

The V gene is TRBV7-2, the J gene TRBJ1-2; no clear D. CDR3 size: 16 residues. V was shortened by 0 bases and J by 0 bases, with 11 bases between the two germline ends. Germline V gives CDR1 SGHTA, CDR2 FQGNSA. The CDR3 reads CASSLAPAVPNYGYTF. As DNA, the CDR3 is TGTGCCAGCAGCTTAGCGCCAGCAGTACCTAACTATGGCTACACCTTC. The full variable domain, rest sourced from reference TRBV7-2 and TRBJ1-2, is GAGVSQSPSNKVTEKGKDVELRCDPISGHTALYWYRQSLGQGLEFLIYFQGNSAPDKSGLPSDRFSAERTGGSVSTLTIQRTQQEDSAVYLCASSLAPAVPNYGYTFGSGTRLTVV.

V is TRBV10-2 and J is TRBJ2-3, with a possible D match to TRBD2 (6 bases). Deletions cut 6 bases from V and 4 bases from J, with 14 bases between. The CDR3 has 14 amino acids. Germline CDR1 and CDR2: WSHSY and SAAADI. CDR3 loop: CASRGGGSADTQYF. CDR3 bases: TGCGCCAGCAGGGGGGGAGGTAGCGCAGATACGCAGTATTTT.

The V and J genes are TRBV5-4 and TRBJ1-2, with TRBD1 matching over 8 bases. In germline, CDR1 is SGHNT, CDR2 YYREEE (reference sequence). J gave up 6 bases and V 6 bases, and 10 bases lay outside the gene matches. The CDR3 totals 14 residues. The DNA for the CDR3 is TGTGCCAGCACCTGGGACAGGACTCCCCATGGCTACACCTTC. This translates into CASTWDRTPHGYTF.

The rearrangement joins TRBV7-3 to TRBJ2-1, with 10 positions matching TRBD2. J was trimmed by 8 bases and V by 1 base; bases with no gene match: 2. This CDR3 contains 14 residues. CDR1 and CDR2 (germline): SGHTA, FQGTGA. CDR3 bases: TGTGCCAGCAGCTTAAAGCTAGCGGGAGATGAGCAGTTCTTC. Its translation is CASSLKLAGDEQFF.

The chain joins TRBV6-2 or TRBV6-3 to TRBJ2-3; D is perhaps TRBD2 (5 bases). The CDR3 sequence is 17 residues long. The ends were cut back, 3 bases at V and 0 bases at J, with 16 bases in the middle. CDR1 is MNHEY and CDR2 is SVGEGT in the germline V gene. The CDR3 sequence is CASSYGWAAASTDTQYF. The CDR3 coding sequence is TGTGCCAGCAGTTATGGGTGGGCAGCGGCTAGCACAGATACGCAGTATTTT.

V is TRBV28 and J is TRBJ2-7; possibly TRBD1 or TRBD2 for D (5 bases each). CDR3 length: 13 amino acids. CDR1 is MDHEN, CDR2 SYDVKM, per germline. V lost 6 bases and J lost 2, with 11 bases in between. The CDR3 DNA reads TGTGCCAGCAGCCGATGGGGGACCTACGAGCAGTACTTC. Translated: CASSRWGTYEQYF.

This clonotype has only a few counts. The CDR3 DNA is TGTGCCAGCAGTGCGCAGGGACCAGATACGCAGTATTTT. Protein sequence: CASSAQGPDTQYF. V and J are TRBV2 and TRBJ2-3, with D tentatively TRBD1 or TRBD2 (5 bases each). Trimming took off 4 bases at V and 4 bases at J, with 9 bases between the two ends. The germline gives CDR1 SNHLY, CDR2 FYNNEI. CDR3 length: 13 amino acids.

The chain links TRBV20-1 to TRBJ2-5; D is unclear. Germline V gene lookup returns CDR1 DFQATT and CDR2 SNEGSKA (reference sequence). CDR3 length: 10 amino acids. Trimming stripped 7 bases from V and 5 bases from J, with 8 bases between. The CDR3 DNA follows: TGCAGTGTTGGTGGCGAGACCCAGTACTTC. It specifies CSVGGETQYF.

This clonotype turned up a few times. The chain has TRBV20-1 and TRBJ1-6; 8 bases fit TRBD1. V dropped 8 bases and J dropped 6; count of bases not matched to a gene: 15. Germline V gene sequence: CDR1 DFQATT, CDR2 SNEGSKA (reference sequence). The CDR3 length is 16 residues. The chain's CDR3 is CSLTGAAMVGNSPLHF. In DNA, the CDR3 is TGCAGTCTGACAGGGGCCGCAATGGTCGGTAATTCACCCCTCCACTTT.

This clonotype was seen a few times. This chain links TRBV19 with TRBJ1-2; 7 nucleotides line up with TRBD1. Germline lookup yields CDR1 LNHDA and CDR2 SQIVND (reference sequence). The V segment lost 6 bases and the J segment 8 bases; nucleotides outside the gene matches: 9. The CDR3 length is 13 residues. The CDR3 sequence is CASSQDRVRGYTF. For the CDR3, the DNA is TGTGCCAGTAGCCAAGACAGGGTTCGCGGCTACACCTTC.